This T cell receptor beta chain was recorded in a study of blood T cell repertoires in COVID-19. Study context: Sample material is recorded as cDNA or gDNA derived from T cells, B-cell-depleted T cells, or PBMCs.

Only one count was recorded for this clone. Here immunoSEQ multiplex PCR was the method, and the copy in TCRdb shows in-frame clones only, minus some. This sample has roughly 90,000 clones, with 80% found just once. Sequenced input: peripheral blood. This TCR was sampled from a woman in her 70s with acute or convalescent COVID-19.

CDR3 sequence reads: CASAGTGAYEQYF. In nucleotides, the CDR3 is TGTGCCAGCGCCGGGACAGGGGCCTACGAGCAGTACTTC. The V call is TRBV6-5, the J call TRBJ2-7, with TRBD1 identical over 10 bases. With V trimmed by 8 bases and J by 2 bases, 3 bases remained unmatched. This CDR3 is built from 13 residues. Per germline, CDR1 MNHEY and CDR2 SVGAGI.